The 24 T cell receptor beta chains below come from one sample, sequenced in a study of human T cells and chemical hapten exposure. The time point denotes: patch test 3, about 24 weeks after DPC sensitization. Noted treatment: therapeutic diphenylcyclopropenone sensitization with weekly scalp DPC. TCRdb reprocessed the RACE reads with MiXCR, giving one entry per CDR3 protein. The table records about 82,000 distinct CDR3 sequences, roughly 10% of them present only once. The input for sequencing was whole blood, taken in connection with sensitization to the hapten diphenylcyclopropenone (DPC). The receptor set was obtained from a woman between 50 and 59 years old with alopecia areata. Some clones in this sample may be carry-over from other donors' samples.

This clonotype was seen a few times. This chain connects TRBV29-1 to TRBJ2-1, with D maybe TRBD2 (6 bases). V was pared by 3 bases and J by 7 bases, with 16 bases between. CDR3 length: 14 amino acids. Germline CDR1 and CDR2: SQVTM and ANQGSEA. CDR3 loop: CSVDTGVIWNEQFF. The CDR3 DNA sequence: TGCAGCGTTGATACGGGAGTGATCTGGAATGAGCAGTTCTTC.

The gene calls are TRBV4-2 and TRBJ1-6; no definite D call. Trimming pared 0 bases from V and 7 bases from J, leaving 7 bases between. Looked up from germline, CDR1 is LGHNA and CDR2 is YNFKEQ. The CDR3 totals 14 residues. Here the CDR3 DNA reads TGTGCCAGCAGCCAAGACCAACGGAATTCACCCCTCCACTTT. Translation: CASSQDQRNSPLHF.

This clonotype has just a few counts. This chain links TRBV29-1 with TRBJ2-4; D call uncertain. CDR3 size: 13 residues. Deletions cut 6 bases from V and 0 bases from J, with 9 bases between. Germline-derived CDR1 and CDR2 are SQVTM and ANQGSEA. For the CDR3, the DNA is TGCAGCGTGATCGAGGTAGCCAAAAACATTCAGTACTTC. It codes for CSVIEVAKNIQYF.

This clonotype was counted a few times. This chain joins TRBV6-1 and TRBJ2-7; 7 bases align to TRBD1. This CDR3 is 14 amino acids long. Germline V gene data show CDR1 as MNHNS and CDR2 as SASEGT. The V and J ends lost 5 bases and 1 base, in that order; junction bases with no gene match: 5. CDR3 sequence reads: CASSRGPDSYEQYF. CDR3 nucleotide sequence: TGTGCCAGCAGTAGGGGGCCGGATTCCTACGAGCAGTACTTC.

Ten or more counts support this clonotype. The CDR3 is CASSQVIGGRPGANVLTF. CDR3 bases: TGTGCCAGCAGCCAAGTTATTGGGGGGCGCCCTGGGGCCAACGTCCTGACTTTC. The chain combines TRBV3-1 with TRBJ2-6; D may be TRBD1 or TRBD2 (6 bases each). The CDR3 spans 18 residues. From germline, CDR1 is LGHDT and CDR2 YNNKEL (reference sequence). The V end lost 1 base, the J end lost 2 bases, and 15 bases lay between the germline ends.

This clonotype was recorded once. A junction end diverges from the germline sequence, so it may reflect a read error. The chain carries TRBV20-1 and TRBJ1-2, with unresolved D. CDR1 and CDR2 (germline): DFQATT, SNEGSKA (reference sequence). The CDR3 is 11 amino acids. The CDR3 DNA sequence: TGCAGTGCTAGAGATCTTAGGGCCCTCATTTTC. Protein: CSARDLRALIF.

This rearrangement joins TRBV10-3 to TRBJ2-7, with TRBD2 as a possible D gene (6 bases). Looked up from germline, CDR1 is ENHRY and CDR2 is SYGVKD. The V gene lost 0 bases and the J gene lost 5 bases, with 14 bases spanning the gap. CDR3 length: 15 amino acids. In DNA form, the CDR3 reads TGTGCCATCAGTGAGTCTGGGAGGCAGGCCCACGAGCAGTACTTC. Translation gives CAISESGRQAHEQYF.

This clonotype showed up just once. This may arise from a read error, as a much more abundant clone is one base away. The chain employs TRBV9 and TRBJ1-1; D unresolved. CDR1 is SGDLS and CDR2 is YYNGEE in the germline V gene. The CDR3 covers 14 residues. As DNA, the CDR3 is TGTGCCAGCGGCGTAGATGGGCAGAGGGCTGAAGCTTTCTTT. Translation gives CASGVDGQRAEAFF.

This clonotype was seen only a few times. The chain uses TRBV20-1 and TRBJ2-7; 14 bases are a match to TRBD2. The germline V gene has CDR1 DFQATT and CDR2 SNEGSKA (reference sequence). J was trimmed by 13 bases and V by 4 bases; bases with no gene match: 9. The CDR3 totals 13 residues. CDR3 nucleotide sequence: TGCAGTGCTAAACCGGGACTAGCGGGAGTCCATTACTTC. Translated: CSAKPGLAGVHYF.

This clonotype was recorded a few times. The chain recombines TRBV29-1 with TRBJ2-3; no clear D. CDR1 and CDR2 from the germline V gene are SQVTM and ANQGSEA. The CDR3 totals 14 residues. The V gene lost 6 bases and the J gene lost 3 bases, with 16 bases spanning the gap. The CDR3 loop reads CSVGAGSVTDTQYF. CDR3 nucleotide sequence: TGCAGCGTCGGAGCAGGCAGCGTTACAGATACGCAGTATTTT.

This clonotype was detected many times. This rearrangement joins TRBV18 to TRBJ1-5; tentative D call: TRBD1 (6 bases). Looked up from germline, CDR1 is KGHSH and CDR2 is LQKENI. The CDR3 totals 14 residues. Trimming cost V 2 bases and J 5 bases, with 10 bases left between them. The DNA for the CDR3 is TGTGCCAGCTCACCAATGGCAGGGGATCAGCCCCAGCATTTT. Its protein product is CASSPMAGDQPQHF.

This clonotype was recorded a few times. The V gene is TRBV29-1, the J gene TRBJ2-7; 7 bases are a match to TRBD2. Germline values: CDR1 SQVTM, CDR2 ANQGSEA. CDR3 length: 16 amino acids. The V segment lost 4 bases and the J segment 0 bases; nucleotides outside the gene matches: 12. The CDR3 DNA follows: TGCAGCGTTGTGGGGGGGAGAGACCTTAGCTCCTACGAGCAGTACTTC. Protein sequence: CSVVGGRDLSSYEQYF.

This chain connects TRBV29-1 to TRBJ2-1, with a tentative D call TRBD2 (6 bases). The CDR3 is made up of 13 amino acids. Germline values: CDR1 SQVTM, CDR2 ANQGSEA. The V gene lost 8 bases and the J gene lost 7 bases, with 18 bases spanning the gap. CDR3 bases: TGCAGCATGGTCGGGGGAGGAGGGAATGAGCAGTTCTTC. Residues: CSMVGGGGNEQFF.

This clonotype was detected a few times. The chain joins TRBV29-1 to TRBJ2-4; D perhaps matches TRBD1 (5 bases). Between the trimmed V and J ends, which lost 5 bases and 0 bases, there was a span of 11 bases. CDR3 size: 14 residues. Germline V gives CDR1 SQVTM, CDR2 ANQGSEA. The CDR3 DNA is TGCAGCGTTAGGGGCAGACTAGCCAAAAACATTCAGTACTTC. Translated: CSVRGRLAKNIQYF.

This clonotype was detected once. A much larger clonotype is one base distant, so this may be a read error. The chain has TRBV5-1 and TRBJ2-3; D ambiguous. This CDR3 is built from 14 residues. Per germline, CDR1 SGHRS and CDR2 YFSETQ. Here the CDR3 reads CVSSTRRSTDTQYF. The CDR3 region has the DNA TGCGTCAGCAGCACCCGTCGGAGCACAGATACGCAGTATTTT.

The rearrangement uses TRBV5-8 and TRBJ2-3; perhaps TRBD1 as D (6 bases). There are 15 residues in the CDR3. V was pared by 0 bases and J by 4 bases, with 12 bases between. Germline assignment: CDR1 SGHTS and CDR2 YDEGEE. The CDR3 loop is CASSLAQGQADTQYF. The CDR3 DNA is TGTGCCAGCAGCTTGGCCCAGGGGCAAGCAGATACGCAGTATTTT. Full variable domain (rest looked up from reference TRBV5-8 and TRBJ2-3): EAGVTQSPTHLIKTRGQQATLRCSPISGHTSVYWYQQALGLGLQFLLWYDEGEERNRGNFPPRFSGRQFPNYSSELNVNALELEDSALYLCASSLAQGQADTQYFGPGTRLTVL.

This clonotype showed up just a few times. This sequence joins TRBV7-6 and TRBJ1-6, with a weak D call TRBD1 (5 bases). The CDR3 runs 15 residues. Trimming removed 0 bases from V and 5 bases from J, with 8 bases in between. The germline V gene has CDR1 SGHVS and CDR2 FNYEAQ. The CDR3 DNA follows: TGTGCCAGCAGCTTAGCGGCAGGGCATAATTCACCCCTCCACTTT. Its translation is CASSLAAGHNSPLHF. The full variable domain, its missing parts supplied by reference TRBV7-6 and TRBJ1-6, is GAGVSQSPRYKVTKRGQDVALRCDPISGHVSLYWYRQALGQGPEFLTYFNYEAQQDKSGLPNDRFSAERPEGSISTLTIQRTEQRDSAMYRCASSLAAGHNSPLHFGNGTRLTVT.

There are many counts of this clonotype. The rearrangement joins TRBV4-2 to TRBJ2-5; 7 bases map to TRBD1. The CDR3 spans 18 residues. Germline-derived CDR1 and CDR2 are LGHNA and YNFKEQ. After removal of 1 base from V and 4 bases from J, the junction contained 15 bases not matched to a gene. CDR3 bases: TGTGCCAGCAGCCAAGGTCTCCAAACAGGGGCGCGGATAGAGACCCAGTACTTC. Translation gives CASSQGLQTGARIETQYF.

Only one count was recorded for this clonotype. This chain links TRBV4-2 with TRBJ2-3, with a weak D call TRBD2 (5 bases). Per germline, CDR1 LGHNA and CDR2 YNFKEQ. This CDR3 comprises 15 residues. V lost 0 bases and J lost 3, with 10 bases in between. The DNA of the CDR3 is TGTGCCAGCAGCCAAGAGGCCCGGGGAACAGATACGCAGTATTTT. This codes for CASSQEARGTDTQYF.

This clonotype appeared many times. In nucleotides, the CDR3 is TGTGCCAGCAGCCAAGTGAACCCTGGAGACAATGAGCAGTTCTTC. This sequence encodes CASSQVNPGDNEQFF. The chain is built from TRBV14 and TRBJ2-1, with D hard to call. Germline V CDR1 and CDR2: SGHDN, FVKESK. CDR3 length: 15 residues. The germline V and J ends were trimmed by 1 base and 5 bases, with 12 bases remaining between them.

The table lists this clonotype with many counts. J is TRBJ1-1 and V is TRBV5-1; D perhaps matches TRBD1 (5 bases). Germline loops: CDR1 SGHRS, CDR2 YFSETQ. Trimming left V 4 bases short and J 3 bases short, with 10 bases between. The CDR3 runs to 13 residues. The CDR3 bases are TGCGCCAGCAGCGCAACAGGATACACTGAAGCTTTCTTT. Residues: CASSATGYTEAFF.

The chain links TRBV12-3 or TRBV12-4 to TRBJ2-3; tentatively, D is TRBD2 (6 bases). The CDR3 contains 16 residues. Trimming took off 0 bases at V and 1 base at J, with 11 bases between the two ends. CDR3 nucleotide sequence: TGTGCCAGCAGTTTAGCGATTCCTAGCGGCACAGATACGCAGTATTTT. Its translation is CASSLAIPSGTDTQYF.

This clonotype occurred many times. The chain couples TRBV18 to TRBJ1-1; possibly TRBD1 for D (5 bases). Trimming cost V 1 base and J 0 bases, with 15 bases left between them. This CDR3 is 17 amino acids long. Germline lookup yields CDR1 KGHSH and CDR2 LQKENI. Here the CDR3 DNA reads TGTGCCAGCTCACCACGGGACTTGGGGGGAATGAACACTGAAGCTTTCTTT. This translates into CASSPRDLGGMNTEAFF.

This chain links TRBV29-1 with TRBJ1-2, with a weak D call TRBD1 (5 bases). V lost 0 bases and J 0 bases, leaving 8 bases between the germline ends. CDR1 is SQVTM and CDR2 is ANQGSEA in the germline V gene. CDR3 size: 14 residues. The DNA of the CDR3 is TGCAGCGTTGAAGAAAGGGGCCCTAACTATGGCTACACCTTC. Amino acids: CSVEERGPNYGYTF.